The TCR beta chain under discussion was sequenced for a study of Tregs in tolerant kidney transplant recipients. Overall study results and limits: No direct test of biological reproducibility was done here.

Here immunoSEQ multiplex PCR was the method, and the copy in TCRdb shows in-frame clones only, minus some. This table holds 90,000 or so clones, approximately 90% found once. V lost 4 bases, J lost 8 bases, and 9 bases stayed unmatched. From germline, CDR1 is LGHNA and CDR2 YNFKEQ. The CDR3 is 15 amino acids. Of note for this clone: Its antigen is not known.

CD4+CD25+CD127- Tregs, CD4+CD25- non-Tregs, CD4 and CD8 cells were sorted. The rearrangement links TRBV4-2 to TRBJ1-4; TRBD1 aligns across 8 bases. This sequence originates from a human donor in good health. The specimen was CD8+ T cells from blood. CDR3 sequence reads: CASSPKDRAKEKLFF. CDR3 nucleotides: TGTGCCAGCAGCCCCAAGGACAGGGCGAAGGAAAAACTGTTTTTT.